These T cell receptor beta chains were read from a single sample in a study of graft-versus-host responses after intestinal transplantation. The repertoire was sequenced with immunoSEQ multiplex PCR; TCRdb's copy has only in-frame clones and lacks some. The data show some 46,000 clones, with 90% to 95% seen just once and 5.9% held by the top ten. The specimen was PBMCs, collected roughly 760 days after a first intestinal transplant, on the day of a second. The receptors shown here come from a human patient who received an intestinal transplant, so some T cells may come from the graft donor. CDR3s leave out the opening cysteine and the closing phenylalanine or tryptophan. The D gene is left open where the match is weak. Some rows mark clone size as missing; the rest say once, few, many or name a class of expanded clone.

>TRBV19|TRBJ2-3|-|once
ASSMTAGGGDTQY
>TRBV30|TRBJ2-5|TRBD2|-
AWSGGLAAQETQY
>TRBV7-3|TRBJ1-6|TRBD1|once
ASSLGQGYNSPLH
>TRBV27|TRBJ2-7|-|-
ASSLAGPYEQY
>TRBV7-9|TRBJ2-2|-|-
ASPATGDNTGELF
>TRBV25-1|TRBJ2-7|TRBD1|-
ASSDHPGQGAYEQY
>TRBV27|TRBJ1-5|-|-
ASSLGGTTKPQH
>TRBV7-9|TRBJ2-2|TRBD1|-
ASSLGQPSTGELF
>TRBV27|TRBJ2-5|TRBD2|few
ASSPSPSGQETQY
>TRBV11-3|TRBJ2-6|-|-
ASSSKYGAGANVLT
>TRBV9|TRBJ1-5|-|-
ASSVGQVDQPQH
>TRBV20-1|TRBJ2-7|-|once
SAPRTLEQY